This T cell receptor (beta chain) was identified in a study of shared clonotypes between healthy human individuals (dated by TCRdb to about 2020). About the study as a whole: Three men and a couple of women, aged 18 to 49 years, made up the cohort. Per donor, three plates each were used for CD4 naive and CD4 memory, two for CD8 naive, and one for CD8 memory. To estimate repertoire size and how much clonotype sharing occurs between individuals, the study deeply sequenced the blood TCR repertoires of about five healthy adults. To increase sequencing depth and limit assay-specific biases, different laboratories used diverse techniques to prepare libraries and sequence TCR repertoires. Per donor, leukapheresis produced somewhere between about 0.8 and 9 billion PBMCs.

General findings and caveats noted by the study authors: The small number of donors limited the genetic and exposure-history diversity represented. Sampling was restricted to blood, and TCR repertoires in tissue are likely to differ from TCR repertoires in blood. Sharing across several donors was observed for approximately 5% of naive CD4, under 4% of naive CD8, 2.3% of memory CD4, and about 0.39% of memory CD8 clonotypes. Incomplete sequencing was indicated by rarefaction of sorted-subset datasets, despite the large sequencing depth. Based on pairwise subsampling, the degree of clonotype sharing among donors was expected to be affected by sequencing depth. Clonotypes shared by all four sorted-subset donors showed higher generation probabilities than non-shared clonotypes. Naive subsets generally had larger estimated clonotype richness than memory subsets.

Using the deep immunoSEQ assay, TCR CDR3 regions were amplified from genomic DNA by multiplex PCR. Genomic DNA extracted from each cell subset was distributed evenly over all wells of several immunoSEQ 96-well plates, and each plate served as one replicate. For sorted subsets, approximately 0.2 ug of genomic DNA, equivalent to 25,000 to 30,000 T cell genomes, went into each replicate PCR. The purified libraries were quantified using a Qubit 3.0 fluorometer, sized with a Bioanalyzer 2100, and then quantified again using the KAPA Library Quantification kit. A separate single-read 150-cycle Illumina NextSeq 550 flow cell was used to sequence each immunoSEQ 96-well plate. Regarding the original processing steps: Because the immunoSEQ output held only junctional sequences and lacked quality scores, the filtering could not match the filtering applied to full-length reads. To assign V/J genes and CDR3, sequences were annotated against IMGT germline references using PyIR, a Python wrapper for IgBLAST v1.9. Any read was removed if the V/J assignment was weak (E-value above 1e-6), the CDR3 was missing, or the read contained stop codons, out-of-frame junctions, or ambiguous translated residues. V3J clonotypes were defined by identical inferred V gene, J gene, and CDR3 amino acid sequence. To compute the percentage overlap between repertoires, the number of shared unique clonotypes was divided by the size of the smaller repertoire. Repertoire richness was assessed with RTK rarefaction, the Chao1 estimator, and Recon v2.1 estimates of unobserved clonotypes. Generation probabilities were computed with OLGA for all TCRbeta clonotypes obtained by the gDNA method from several donors. In TCRdb, the immuneACCESS table is reduced to in-frame sequences with V and J assigned. These tables do not hold every clone; where another copy was compared, an unresolved V gene accounts for under half, and the others remain unexplained. V and J calls and clone size are given by that table; D and trimming were obtained from the DNA. Here the sample has about 800,000 clones; approximately 96% occur a single time. Jointly, the top ten make up about 0.21% of the sample.

For the CD8 naive samples, CD45RO-negative cells were positively selected for CCR7, yielding a CD45RA+CCR7+ population from which TemRA cells were excluded. Donors were healthy HIV-negative adults with no recently reported acute infections or vaccinations. Every donor was a Caucasian adult residing in Nashville, Tennessee, USA. Blood was obtained by leukapheresis, after which PBMCs were separated by Ficoll-Histopaque density gradient centrifugation and cryopreserved in liquid nitrogen vapor phase. Analytical flow cytometry was used to check the purity and quantity of each magnetically sorted T cell population. Each sorted fraction had its genomic DNA isolated and then quantified by UV absorbance on a Nanodrop 2000c. A note on this clone: Its antigen remains unidentified. The record has no base qualities; no much larger clone is one base away.

According to the germline V gene, CDR1 reads SGHAT and CDR2 reads FQNNGV. Reading from cysteine to phenylalanine, the CDR3 counts 14 amino acids. Just the 42-base CDR3 DNA is kept, in frame starting at base 1. Trimming accounts for 5 bases at V and 3 bases at J, while the number of junction bases matched to no gene is 4. The specimen was naive CD8+ T cells sorted from blood. The cell subset or site label on this specimen signifies: CD45RA+CCR7+. The chain is made from TRBV11-2 and TRBJ2-7; a stretch of 10 junction bases matches TRBD2. This clonotype was obtained from a man aged 25 to 45 in good health. The nucleotide sequence reads TGTGCCAGCAGCAGCACTAGCGGGAACTACGAGCAGTACTTC. This gives the protein CASSSTSGNYEQYF. Outside the CDR3, residues come from the reference TRBV11-2 and TRBJ2-7 proteins, so the full variable domain is: EAGVAQSPRYKIIEKRQSVAFWCNPISGHATLYWYQQILGQGPKLLIQFQNNGVVDDSQLPKDRFSAERLKGVDSTLKIQPAKLEDSAVYLCASSSTSGNYEQYFGPGTRLTVT.